This T cell receptor beta chain was captured in a study of T cell responses to AZD1222 COVID-19 vaccine. In the study overall: The analysis combined second doses at about 4 or about 12 weeks. Points from the study as a whole: Vaccine-associated CD4 TCRs ranged over spike, dominating at 160-218 and 743-854. At study baseline, merely six AZD1222 recipients were seropositive. The sample set comprised mostly white British donors with more females, and clonal diversity was possibly underestimated.

Produced via immunoSEQ multiplex PCR; TCRdb's table is partial and in-frame only. The table records roughly 180,000 clones, roughly 94% of them present only once. Regarding this clone: Its antigen remains unidentified.

The CDR3 loop spans 14 amino acids. With 4 bases removed from V and 6 bases from J, the gap between germline ends came to 16 bases. Germline V gene lookup returns CDR1 LGHDT and CDR2 YNNKEL (reference sequence). The chain combines TRBV3-1 (or the pseudogene TRBV3-2) with TRBJ2-7, with D perhaps being TRBD1 or TRBD2 (6 bases each). The sequence came from an adult in good health. This sample comprised peripheral blood, obtained on day 0 of AZD1222 vaccination. Here the CDR3 DNA reads TGTGCCAGCAGCCCCACCTGGGGGGCGAGCGAGCAGTACTTC. Translation: CASSPTWGASEQYF.